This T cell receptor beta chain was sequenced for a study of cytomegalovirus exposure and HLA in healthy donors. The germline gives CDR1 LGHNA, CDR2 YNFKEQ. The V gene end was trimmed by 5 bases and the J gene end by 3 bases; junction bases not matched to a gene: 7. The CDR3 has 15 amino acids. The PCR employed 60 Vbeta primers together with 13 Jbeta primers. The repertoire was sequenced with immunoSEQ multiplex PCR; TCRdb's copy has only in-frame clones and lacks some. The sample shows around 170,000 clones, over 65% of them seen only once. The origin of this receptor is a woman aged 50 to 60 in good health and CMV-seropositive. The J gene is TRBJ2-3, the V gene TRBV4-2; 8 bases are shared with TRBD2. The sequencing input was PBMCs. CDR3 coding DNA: TGTGCCAGCAGCTTCGGGGGGGCCTTGACAGATACGCAGTATTTT. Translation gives CASSFGGALTDTQYF.